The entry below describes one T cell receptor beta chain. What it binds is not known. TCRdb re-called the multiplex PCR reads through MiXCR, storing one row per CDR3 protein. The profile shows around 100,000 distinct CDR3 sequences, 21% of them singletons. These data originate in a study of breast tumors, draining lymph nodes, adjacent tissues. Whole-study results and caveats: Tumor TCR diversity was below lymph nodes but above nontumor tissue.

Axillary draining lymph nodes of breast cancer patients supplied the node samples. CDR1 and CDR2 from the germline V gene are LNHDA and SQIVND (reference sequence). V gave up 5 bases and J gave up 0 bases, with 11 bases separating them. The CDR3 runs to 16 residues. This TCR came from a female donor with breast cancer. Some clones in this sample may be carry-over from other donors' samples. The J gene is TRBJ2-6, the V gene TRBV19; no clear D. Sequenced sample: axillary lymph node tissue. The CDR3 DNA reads TGTGCCAGTAGTCCCCGACATTTCTCTGGGGCCAACGTCCTGACTTTC. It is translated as CASSPRHFSGANVLTF.